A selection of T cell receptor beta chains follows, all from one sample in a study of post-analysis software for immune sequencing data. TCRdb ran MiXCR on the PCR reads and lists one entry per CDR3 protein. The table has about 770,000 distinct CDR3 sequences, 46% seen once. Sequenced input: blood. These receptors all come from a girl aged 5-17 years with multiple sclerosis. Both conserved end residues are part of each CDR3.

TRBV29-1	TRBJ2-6	CSVTRTAYSGANVLTF
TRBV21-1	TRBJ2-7	CASSPWGSSSYEQYF
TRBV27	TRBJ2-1	CASSLASGSYNEQFF
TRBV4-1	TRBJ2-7	CASSSQDGTYEQYF
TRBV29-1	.	CSVVGGLNSYEQYF
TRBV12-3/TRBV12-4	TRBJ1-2	CASRGTHYGYTF
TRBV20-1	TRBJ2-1	CSLYSYNEQFF
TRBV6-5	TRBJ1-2	CASSVGVGYGYTF
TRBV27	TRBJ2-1	CASSFPRQFF
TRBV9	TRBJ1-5	CASSPSPNQPQHF
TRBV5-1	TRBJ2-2	CASTRLAENTGELFF
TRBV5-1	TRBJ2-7	CASSFTESSYEQYF
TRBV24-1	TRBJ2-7	CATSEGTSGHTYEQYF
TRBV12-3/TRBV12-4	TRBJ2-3	CASSLVRAEEDTQYF
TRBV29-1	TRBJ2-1	CSPRDSYNEQFF
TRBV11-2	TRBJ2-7	CASSPPAGKFYEQYF
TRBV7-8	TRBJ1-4	CASSSLRSGVSGEKLFF
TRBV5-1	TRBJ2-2	CASSLAPDFRGTGELFF
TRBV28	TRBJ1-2	CASSLAAIVGYTF
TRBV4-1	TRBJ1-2	CASSQVGGEGYTF
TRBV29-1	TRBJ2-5	CGVGGRLNQETQYF
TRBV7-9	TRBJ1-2	CASSPSSARGNYGYTF
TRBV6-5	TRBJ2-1	CASSSGTGPTTGSYNEQFF
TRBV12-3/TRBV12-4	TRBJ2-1	CASSLLVGKRDRNEQFF
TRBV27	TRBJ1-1	CASSLSEGARAEAFF
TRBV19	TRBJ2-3	CANTTGGPTDTQYF
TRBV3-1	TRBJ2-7	CASSHLVRAYKQYF
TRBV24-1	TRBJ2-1	CATSDYRTGHNEQFF
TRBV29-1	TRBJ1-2	CSVDVATKVWGYTF
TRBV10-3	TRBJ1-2	CAISALGQGTNYGYTF
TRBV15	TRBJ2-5	CATSRDLQGGGETQYF
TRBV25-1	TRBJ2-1	CASSEWVGTGRNEQFF
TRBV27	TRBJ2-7	CASSLFGTSVYEQYF
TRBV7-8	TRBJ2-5	CASSLVPATGGRETQYF
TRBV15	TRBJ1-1	CATSRGGQGGTEAFF
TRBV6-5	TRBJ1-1	CASSYQTGWGNTEAFF
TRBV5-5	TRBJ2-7	CASSLPTSTSSYEQYF